The T cell receptor beta chain described here comes from a study of a mutant IDH1 vaccine in newly diagnosed glioma. Study-level background: All eight of the vaccinations patients received fell in weeks 1, 3, 5, 7, 11, 15, 19 and 23.

Profiled with immunoSEQ multiplex PCR; TCRdb holds only in-frame clones, not every one. The sample carries 57,000 or so clones, 84% recorded once. V shed 6 bases, J shed 6 bases, and the junction held 6 bases outside the gene matches. Per the germline V gene, CDR1 is MNHEY and CDR2 is SVGAGI. The CDR3 totals 14 residues. The time point here: week 11, during vaccination. Every single dose of the vaccine, 300 ug of mutant IDH1 20-mer peptide, came with topical imiquimod. Each of the donors came in with new WHO grade 3 or 4 astrocytomas that were IDH1-mutant and ATRX-lost. Comment on this clone: No antigen is known for it.

The clonotype originates from a man under 40 with glioma. The V and J genes are TRBV6-5 and TRBJ2-2; 8 bases are shared with TRBD2. The source material was PBMCs, sampled from a glioma patient whose treatment included an IDH1 peptide vaccine. For the CDR3, the DNA is TGTGCCAGCAGAGGACTAGCCCTCGCCGGGGAGCTGTTTTTT. Residues: CASRGLALAGELFF.